This T cell receptor beta chain is from a study of CD8 T cells in Susac syndrome. TCR beta sequencing was performed on blood CD8+ and CD4+ T cells. The patients serving as multiple sclerosis controls were treatment-naive. They had stable or active relapsing-remitting disease and fulfilled revised McDonald criteria. TEMRA cells underwent FACS enrichment and CD8+ and CD4+ T cells underwent negative isolation. The germline gives CDR1 LNHDA, CDR2 SQIVND (reference sequence). CDR3 length equals 14 residues. The V gene lost 1 base and the J gene lost 4 bases, with 8 bases spanning the gap. Random hexamers were used to reverse transcribe roughly 0.45 to 1 ug of RNA. An immunoSEQ multiplex PCR generated amplified TCR beta CDR3 products spanning 54 Vbeta and 13 Jbeta. TCRdb fed the immunoSEQ multiplex PCR reads into MiXCR, producing one record per CDR3 protein. Seen here are 250,000 or so distinct CDR3 sequences, just over 90% observed once, and the top ten hold 0.055% to 0.075%.

This chain uses TRBV19 with TRBJ2-1; D possibly matches TRBD1 or TRBD2 (6 bases each). Sequencing was carried out using CD4+ T cells from PBMCs. The source is a human donor with multiple sclerosis. The CDR3 here is CASSIAGAYNEQFF. The CDR3 DNA follows: TGTGCCAGTAGTATAGCGGGGGCTTACAATGAGCAGTTCTTC.